Each of the 12 T cell receptor beta chains below was sequenced from the same sample in a study of T cell responses to AZD1222 COVID-19 vaccine. TCRdb keeps only in-frame clones here, not all; method: immunoSEQ multiplex PCR. There are around 130,000 clones in the sample; over 75% occur only once, and 9% to 9.5% lies in the top ten. The sequencing here drew on peripheral blood, taken on day 0 of AZD1222 vaccination. All receptors come from an adult in good health.

The chain recombines TRBV19 with TRBJ1-6, with 7 bases identical to TRBD1. The CDR3 has 15 amino acids. Germline V lookup: CDR1 LNHDA, CDR2 SQIVND (reference sequence). V was clipped by 6 bases and J by 10 bases; unmatched bases: 12. DNA for the CDR3: TGTGCCAGTAGCCAGATGACAGGGAATGGATCACCCCTCCACTTT. Translating gives CASSQMTGNGSPLHF.

The rearrangement uses TRBV12-2 and TRBJ1-1. TRBV12-2 counts as a pseudogene. The CDR3 is 16 amino acids. The CDR3 region is CASRLAFLGEGTEAFF. The CDR3 coding sequence is TGTGCAAGTCGCTTAGCGTTCCTCGGGGAGGGCACTGAAGCTTTCTTT.

The chain has TRBV2 and TRBJ2-2, with TRBD2 matching over 9 bases. The V gene's germline CDR1 is SNHLY and CDR2 FYNNEI. The CDR3 contains 14 residues. V was pared by 10 bases and J by 4 bases, with 7 bases of the junction left unmatched. CDR3 sequence: CATFQREVTGELFF. The CDR3 DNA follows: TGTGCCACCTTTCAGCGGGAGGTCACCGGGGAGCTGTTTTTT.

This chain connects TRBV6-5 to TRBJ2-1; 8 bases fit TRBD2. Germline assignment: CDR1 MNHEY and CDR2 SVGAGI. The CDR3 has 15 amino acids. V gave up 10 bases and J gave up 5 bases; unmatched junction bases: 13. The CDR3 nucleotides are TGTGCCACTTGGGGGGCGGGAGGCGGAGACAATGAGCAGTTCTTC. It specifies CATWGAGGGDNEQFF.

V is TRBV12-3 or TRBV12-4 and J is TRBJ2-7; TRBD1 aligns across 7 bases. V shed 8 bases and J 7 bases; nucleotides not matched to a gene: 8. This CDR3 is 12 amino acids long. The CDR3 bases are TGTGCCAGCGGGGGACAGACAACTGAGCAGTACTTC. It is translated as CASGGQTTEQYF.

The chain couples TRBV30 to TRBJ2-5; no definite D call. CDR1 is GTSNPN and CDR2 is SVGIG in the germline V gene (reference sequence). The CDR3 extends over 12 amino acids. V was pared by 2 bases and J by 5 bases, with 9 bases between. CDR3 protein: CAWSSQAETQYF. In nucleotides, the CDR3 is TGTGCCTGGAGTTCGCAGGCGGAGACCCAGTACTTC.

There are a few counts of this clone. The CDR3 here is CASSSQGHYGYTF. The DNA for the CDR3 is TGTGCCAGCAGCTCACAGGGACACTATGGCTACACCTTC. This chain links TRBV12-3 or TRBV12-4 with TRBJ1-2; possibly TRBD1 for D (6 bases). The CDR3 sequence is 13 residues long. With 6 bases removed from V and 3 bases from J, the gap between germline ends came to 11 bases.

The rearrangement links TRBV6-5 to TRBJ1-2; a possible D gene is TRBD1 (6 bases). Germline V gives CDR1 MNHEY, CDR2 SVGAGI. The CDR3 has 15 residues. V dropped 6 bases and J dropped 1 base, with 15 bases sitting between them. The DNA of the CDR3 is TGTGCCAGCAGCCCGGGGGCGCGGAGTAACTATGGCTACACCTTC. It is translated as CASSPGARSNYGYTF.

V gene TRBV7-8 combines with J gene TRBJ2-7; no firm D call. Germline V lookup: CDR1 SGHVS, CDR2 FQNEAQ. With 0 bases removed from V and 6 bases from J, the gap between germline ends came to 18 bases. The CDR3 contains 16 residues. Written as DNA, the CDR3 is TGTGCCAGCAGCTTAGCGTGGGGTACCCCCAGTCCCGAGCAGTACTTC. Protein product: CASSLAWGTPSPEQYF.

V gene TRBV18 combines with J gene TRBJ2-1; 7 positions match TRBD1. V shed 1 base and J 15 bases; nucleotides not matched to a gene: 18. There are 16 residues in the CDR3. Germline V CDR1 and CDR2: KGHSH, LQKENI. Here the CDR3 DNA reads TGTGCCAGCTCACCACGAAGGGACAGCCGCGATCTGGATTCGTTCTTC. It encodes CASSPRRDSRDLDSFF.

This clone occurred once. The chain joins TRBV6-1 to TRBJ1-1; no reliable D call. The CDR3 sequence is 13 residues long. CDR1 is MNHNS and CDR2 is SASEGT in the germline V gene. V dropped 2 bases and J dropped 1 base, with 5 bases sitting between them. CDR3 sequence reads: CASSEPRNTEAFF. The CDR3, as DNA: TGTGCCAGCAGTGAACCGCGGAACACTGAAGCTTTCTTT.

The chain joins TRBV27 to TRBJ2-2; D gene ambiguous. The CDR3 sequence is 16 residues long. Germline V gene lookup returns CDR1 MNHEY and CDR2 SMNVEV (reference sequence). Trimming removed 0 bases from V and 0 bases from J, with 8 bases in between. The DNA for the CDR3 is TGTGCCAGCAGTTTATCGGCTGGGGCGAACACCGGGGAGCTGTTTTTT. Residues: CASSLSAGANTGELFF.